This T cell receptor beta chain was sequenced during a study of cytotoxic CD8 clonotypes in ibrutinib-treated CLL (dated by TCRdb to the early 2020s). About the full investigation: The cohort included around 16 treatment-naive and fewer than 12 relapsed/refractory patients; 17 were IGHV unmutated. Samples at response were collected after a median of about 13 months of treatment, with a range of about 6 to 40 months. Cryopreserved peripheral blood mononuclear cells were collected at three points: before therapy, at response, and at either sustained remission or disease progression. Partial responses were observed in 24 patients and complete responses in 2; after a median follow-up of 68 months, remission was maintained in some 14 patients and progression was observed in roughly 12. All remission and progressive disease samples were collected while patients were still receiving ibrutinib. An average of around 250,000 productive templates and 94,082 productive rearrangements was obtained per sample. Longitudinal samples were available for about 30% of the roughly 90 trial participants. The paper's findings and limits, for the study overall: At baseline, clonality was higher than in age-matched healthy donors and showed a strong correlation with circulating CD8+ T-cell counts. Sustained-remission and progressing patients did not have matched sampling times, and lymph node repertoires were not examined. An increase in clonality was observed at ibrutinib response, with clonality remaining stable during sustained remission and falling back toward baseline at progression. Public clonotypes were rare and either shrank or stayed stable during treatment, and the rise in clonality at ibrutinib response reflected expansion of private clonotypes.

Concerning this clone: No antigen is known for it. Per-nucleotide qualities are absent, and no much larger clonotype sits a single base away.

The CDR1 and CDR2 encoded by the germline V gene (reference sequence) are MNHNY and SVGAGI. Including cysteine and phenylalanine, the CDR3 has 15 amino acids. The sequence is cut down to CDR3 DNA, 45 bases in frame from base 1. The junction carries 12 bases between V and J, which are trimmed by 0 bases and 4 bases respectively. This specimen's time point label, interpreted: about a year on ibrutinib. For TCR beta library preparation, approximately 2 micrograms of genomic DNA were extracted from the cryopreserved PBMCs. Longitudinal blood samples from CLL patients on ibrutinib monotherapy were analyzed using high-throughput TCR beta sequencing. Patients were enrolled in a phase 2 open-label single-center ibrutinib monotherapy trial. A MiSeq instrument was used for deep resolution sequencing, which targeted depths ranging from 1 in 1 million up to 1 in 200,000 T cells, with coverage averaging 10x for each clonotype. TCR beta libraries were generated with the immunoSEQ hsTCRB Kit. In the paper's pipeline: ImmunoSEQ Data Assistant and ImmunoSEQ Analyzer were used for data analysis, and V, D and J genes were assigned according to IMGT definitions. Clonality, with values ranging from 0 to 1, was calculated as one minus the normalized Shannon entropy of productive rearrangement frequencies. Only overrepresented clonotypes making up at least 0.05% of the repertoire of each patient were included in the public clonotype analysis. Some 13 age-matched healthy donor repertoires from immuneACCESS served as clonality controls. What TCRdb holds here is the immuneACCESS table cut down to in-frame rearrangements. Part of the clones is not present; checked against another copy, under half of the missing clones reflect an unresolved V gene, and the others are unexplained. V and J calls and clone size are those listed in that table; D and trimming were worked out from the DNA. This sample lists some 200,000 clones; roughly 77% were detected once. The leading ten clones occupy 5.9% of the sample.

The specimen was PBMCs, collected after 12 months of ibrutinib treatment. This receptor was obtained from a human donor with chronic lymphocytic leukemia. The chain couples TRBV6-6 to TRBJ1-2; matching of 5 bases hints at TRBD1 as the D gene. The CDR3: CASSYSLDRSYGYTF. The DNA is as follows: TGTGCCAGCAGTTACTCGTTAGACAGAAGCTATGGCTACACCTTC.